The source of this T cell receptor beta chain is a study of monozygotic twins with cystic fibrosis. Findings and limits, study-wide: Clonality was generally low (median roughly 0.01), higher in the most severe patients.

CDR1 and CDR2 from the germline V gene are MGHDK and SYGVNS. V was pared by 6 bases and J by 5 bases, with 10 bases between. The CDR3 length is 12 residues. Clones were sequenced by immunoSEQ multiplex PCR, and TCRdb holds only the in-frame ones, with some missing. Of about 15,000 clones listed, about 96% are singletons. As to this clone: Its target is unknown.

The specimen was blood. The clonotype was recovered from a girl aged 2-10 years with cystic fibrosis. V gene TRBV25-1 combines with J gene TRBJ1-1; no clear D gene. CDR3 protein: CASSQGFTEAFF. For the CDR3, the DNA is TGTGCCAGCAGCCAAGGGTTTACTGAAGCTTTCTTT.